A single T cell receptor beta chain is shown here with its context. What it recognizes is unknown. The sample originates from a study of T cell responses to AZD1222 COVID-19 vaccine. The study, taken as a whole, reports: Nearly half of spike-specific TCRs reportedly target variant regions that are unmutated in the B.1.351 and B.1.1.7 variants.

The protocol was immunoSEQ multiplex PCR, while the TCRdb copy is restricted to in-frame clones and leaves out a portion. The data contain approximately 82,000 clones, roughly 84% of them seen just once; the ten biggest clones take up 13%. Germline assignment: CDR1 MNHEY and CDR2 SVGEGT. Deletions cut 6 bases from V and 6 bases from J, with 16 bases between. The CDR3 is 14 residues long. The sequencing used peripheral blood, collected on day 0 of AZD1222 vaccination. This receptor was identified in an adult in good health. V and J are TRBV6-2 or TRBV6-3 and TRBJ2-3, with a possible D match to TRBD1 (7 bases). The CDR3 nucleotides are TGTGCCAGCAGCGGGGACAGCCGGGGGGATACGCAGTATTTT. This codes for CASSGDSRGDTQYF.